These 16 T cell receptor beta chains were sequenced from one sample in a study of cytomegalovirus exposure and HLA in healthy donors. Assay used: immunoSEQ multiplex PCR; TCRdb lists only in-frame clones, some missing. The table shows some 170,000 clones, with around nine tenths occurring only once. Sequencing was done on a sample of PBMCs. The receptors shown here come from a man between 18 and 35 years old in good health and CMV-seropositive.

CDR3 residues: CSVVSRGDRPPPNTEAFF. DNA of the CDR3: TGCAGCGTTGTTTCAAGGGGGGACAGGCCCCCGCCGAACACTGAAGCTTTCTTT. The J gene is TRBJ1-1, the V gene TRBV29-1; 8 nucleotides align to TRBD1. Germline V gene sequence: CDR1 SQVTM, CDR2 ANQGSEA. The CDR3 sequence is 18 residues long. V gave up 4 bases and J gave up 1 base; unmatched junction bases: 17.

This clone occurred many times. The chain employs TRBV5-1 and TRBJ2-7; 9 nucleotides align to TRBD2. Per germline, CDR1 SGHRS and CDR2 YFSETQ. With V trimmed by 4 bases and J by 7 bases, 6 bases remained unmatched. This CDR3 is 13 amino acids long. In nucleotides, the CDR3 is TGCGCCAGCAGCAAGCGGGGGGTAGCGGAGCAGTACTTC. It encodes CASSKRGVAEQYF.

This clone was detected only once. The gene calls are TRBV9 and TRBJ2-1; D remains ambiguous. Germline values: CDR1 SGDLS, CDR2 YYNGEE. V was cut by 0 bases and J by 6 bases, with 4 bases left in between. The CDR3 covers 12 residues. For the CDR3, the DNA is TGTGCCAGCAGCGTAGCTGTCAATGAGCAGTTCTTC. Protein: CASSVAVNEQFF.

J is TRBJ2-3 and V is TRBV4-3; the match to TRBD2 covers 12 bases. The CDR3 is made up of 15 amino acids. Trimming at V came to 4 bases and at J to 2 bases, leaving 1 base not matched to a gene. Germline loops: CDR1 LGHNA, CDR2 YSLEER. CDR3 residues: CASSPSGGDTDTQYF. Here the CDR3 DNA reads TGCGCCAGCAGCCCTAGCGGGGGGGACACAGATACGCAGTATTTT.

This sequence joins TRBV25-1 and TRBJ1-4; tentative D call: TRBD1 (6 bases). The CDR3 spans 15 residues. The germline V and J ends were trimmed by 3 bases and 6 bases, with 14 bases remaining between them. Germline-derived CDR1 and CDR2 are MGHDK and SYGVNS. The CDR3 bases are TGTGCCAGCAGTGATTTTAGGGGGGGCGATGAAAAACTGTTTTTT. As protein: CASSDFRGGDEKLFF.

CDR3 region: CASSEGVEAFF. The CDR3 DNA sequence: TGTGCCAGCAGCGAGGGCGTTGAAGCTTTCTTT. This chain links TRBV7-9 with TRBJ1-1, with D hard to call. The CDR3 sequence is 11 residues long. From germline, CDR1 is SEHNR and CDR2 FQNEAQ (reference sequence). V lost 5 bases and J lost 7, with 8 bases in between.

The rearrangement joins TRBV2 to TRBJ2-7; weak D call: TRBD2 (5 bases). The germline CDR1 and CDR2 sequences are SNHLY and FYNNEI. CDR3 length: 13 residues. The V end was cut by 6 bases, the J end by 6 bases, with 15 bases between. CDR3 protein: CASRLEGWGEQYF. The CDR3 DNA is TGTGCCAGCAGACTTGAGGGTTGGGGCGAGCAGTACTTC.

The chain employs TRBV27 and TRBJ2-1; 7 nucleotides match TRBD2. The CDR3 runs 17 residues. Trimming cost V 4 bases and J 9 bases; bases outside gene matches: 18. CDR1 is MNHEY, CDR2 SMNVEV, per germline (reference sequence). CDR3 protein: CASSSARWGGRSGEQFF. DNA for the CDR3: TGTGCCAGCAGTTCCGCGCGGTGGGGCGGGAGATCTGGTGAGCAGTTCTTC.

The J gene is TRBJ2-1, the V gene TRBV19, with D unresolved. CDR1 is LNHDA, CDR2 SQIVND, per germline (reference sequence). Trimming took off 2 bases at V and 8 bases at J, with 13 bases between the two ends. The CDR3 runs to 14 residues. The CDR3 loop is CASSISPSYDEQFF. The CDR3 nucleotides read TGTGCCAGTAGTATATCTCCTAGTTACGATGAGCAGTTCTTC.

The chain employs TRBV5-1 and TRBJ2-7, with D uncertain. There are 13 residues in the CDR3. Germline V lookup: CDR1 SGHRS, CDR2 YFSETQ. Deletions cut 0 bases from V and 3 bases from J, with 7 bases between. CDR3 nucleotides: TGCGCCAGCAGCTTGGAACAGAGCTACGAGCAGTACTTC. It codes for CASSLEQSYEQYF.

This chain uses TRBV6-5 with TRBJ1-1, with 9 bases identical to TRBD1. The length of the CDR3 is 14 residues. The germline V gene has CDR1 MNHEY and CDR2 SVGAGI. The V and J ends lost 8 bases and 3 bases, in that order; junction bases with no gene match: 7. CDR3 DNA: TGTGCCAGCGGACAGGGGTGGGGGGACACTGAAGCTTTCTTT. Translated: CASGQGWGDTEAFF.

This sequence joins TRBV7-2 and TRBJ1-1; D gene unclear. Trimming shortened V by 2 bases and J by 7 bases, and 8 bases separated the two germline ends. From germline, CDR1 is SGHTA and CDR2 FQGNSA. This CDR3 has 12 amino acids. This CDR3 is CASSLPGGEAFF. CDR3 DNA: TGTGCCAGCAGCTTACCCGGAGGTGAAGCTTTCTTT.

This clone occurred once. The gene calls are TRBV2 and TRBJ1-2; a weak D match, TRBD1 (6 bases). Trimming left V 8 bases short and J 4 bases short, with 14 bases between. Germline V CDR1 and CDR2: SNHLY, FYNNEI. CDR3 length equals 13 residues. Written as DNA, the CDR3 is TGTGCCAGCTCTTCCGGGACATTCTATGGCTACACCTTC. It is translated as CASSSGTFYGYTF.

The rearrangement joins TRBV6-5 to TRBJ2-3, with 8 bases that match TRBD1. Germline values: CDR1 MNHEY, CDR2 SVGAGI. Germline trimming cut 2 bases from V and 6 bases from J; bases unmatched to any gene: 4. This CDR3 spans 14 amino acids. CDR3 DNA: TGTGCCAGCAGTTACCCGCCAGGGGGCGATACGCAGTATTTT. Translated, it gives CASSYPPGGDTQYF.

J is TRBJ1-5 and V is TRBV28; D is undetermined. The V end was cut by 4 bases, the J end by 6 bases, with 10 bases between. This CDR3 is built from 13 residues. The germline CDR1 and CDR2 sequences are MDHEN and SYDVKM. The CDR3 nucleotides read TGTGCCAGCAGTTCTCTGGGAGTTCAGCCCCAGCATTTT. Translating it yields CASSSLGVQPQHF.

This chain links TRBV5-4 with TRBJ2-3, with 10 nucleotides matching TRBD2. The germline V gene encodes CDR1 SGHNT and CDR2 YYREEE (reference sequence). V lost 4 bases and J lost 0; bases outside the gene matches: 11. The CDR3 is 18 residues long. For the CDR3, the DNA is TGTGCCAGCAGCCTTCATAGGACTAGCGGACATAGCACAGATACGCAGTATTTT. Translating gives CASSLHRTSGHSTDTQYF. The variable domain in full, completed from reference TRBV5-4 and TRBJ2-3, reads ETGVTQSPTHLIKTRGQQVTLRCSSQSGHNTVSWYQQALGQGPQFIFQYYREEENGRGNFPPRFSGLQFPNYSSELNVNALELDDSALYLCASSLHRTSGHSTDTQYFGPGTRLTVL.